A selection of T cell receptor beta chains follows, all from one sample in a study of cytomegalovirus exposure and HLA in healthy donors. Using immunoSEQ multiplex PCR, the repertoire was profiled, and TCRdb retains in-frame clones only, with some absent. The sample consists of about 220,000 clones, 82% of them appearing once. Sequenced material: PBMCs. The receptors here all came from a man aged 40-49 years in good health and CMV-seropositive. The CDR3 runs from the conserved cysteine through the conserved F or W. The order of the fields is V gene, J gene, clone size, D gene, CDR3 DNA, CDR3 protein. The D gene is left open where the match is weak. Clone sizes are given selectively: once, few, many, or a class where the clone is expanded.

V: TRBV9; J: TRBJ2-5; size: once; D: TRBD1; DNA: TGTGCCAGCAGCGGCACAGGGGGACCGATGGGAGAGACCCAGTACTTC; CDR3: CASSGTGGPMGETQYF
V: TRBV19; J: TRBJ1-4; size: NA; D: NA; DNA: TGTGCCAGTAGTAGTCGACGCCGGGACATCGAAAAACTGTTTTTT; CDR3: CASSSRRRDIEKLFF
V: TRBV7-9; J: TRBJ1-2; size: NA; D: TRBD1; DNA: TGTGCCAGCAGCACGCGGACAGGGGGCGACTATGGCTACACCTTC; CDR3: CASSTRTGGDYGYTF
V: TRBV19; J: TRBJ2-3; size: once; D: TRBD2; DNA: TGTGCCAGTAGTATCGGTTCCGCGGGAGACAGAAATACGCAGTATTTT; CDR3: CASSIGSAGDRNTQYF
V: TRBV7-3; J: TRBJ1-1; size: NA; D: NA; DNA: TGTGCCAGCAGCACGCAGGGGAACACTGAAGCTTTCTTT; CDR3: CASSTQGNTEAFF
V: TRBV2; J: TRBJ1-1; size: NA; D: TRBD1; DNA: TGTGCCAGCAACCCTCGACAGGGTGGCACTGAAGCTTTCTTT; CDR3: CASNPRQGGTEAFF
V: TRBV9; J: TRBJ1-1; size: NA; D: NA; DNA: TGTGCCAGCAGCGTAGACGGAGAGGCTTTCTTT; CDR3: CASSVDGEAFF
V: TRBV5-1; J: TRBJ2-1; size: NA; D: TRBD2; DNA: TGCGCCAGCAGCTTGGTTCAAAGCGGGAGTGACAATGAGCAGTTCTTC; CDR3: CASSLVQSGSDNEQFF
V: TRBV5-1; J: TRBJ2-5; size: NA; D: TRBD2; DNA: TGCGCCAGCAGCTTTAATCCAGCGGGAAGCGGCGAGACCCAGTACTTC; CDR3: CASSFNPAGSGETQYF
V: TRBV2; J: TRBJ2-2; size: NA; D: TRBD2; DNA: TGTGCCAGCAGTATAGCGGGAGCCACCGGGGAGCTGTTTTTT; CDR3: CASSIAGATGELFF
V: TRBV19; J: TRBJ2-1; size: once; D: TRBD2; DNA: TGTGCCAGTAGTATAGGCGGGACTAGCGCTCCCAATGAGCAGTTCTTC; CDR3: CASSIGGTSAPNEQFF
V: TRBV4-1; J: TRBJ2-5; size: NA; D: NA; DNA: TGCGCCAGCAGCCAATTACACTCAGGGCTGGACCAAGAGACCCAGTACTTC; CDR3: CASSQLHSGLDQETQYF
V: TRBV11-2; J: TRBJ2-7; size: NA; D: TRBD1; DNA: TGTGCCAGCAGCAAGACCAGGGGGACCTACGAGCAGTACTTC; CDR3: CASSKTRGTYEQYF
V: TRBV2; J: TRBJ2-7; size: NA; D: TRBD2; DNA: TGTGCCAGCAGTTACCCGGGACTAGCGTCCCACGAGCAGTACTTC; CDR3: CASSYPGLASHEQYF